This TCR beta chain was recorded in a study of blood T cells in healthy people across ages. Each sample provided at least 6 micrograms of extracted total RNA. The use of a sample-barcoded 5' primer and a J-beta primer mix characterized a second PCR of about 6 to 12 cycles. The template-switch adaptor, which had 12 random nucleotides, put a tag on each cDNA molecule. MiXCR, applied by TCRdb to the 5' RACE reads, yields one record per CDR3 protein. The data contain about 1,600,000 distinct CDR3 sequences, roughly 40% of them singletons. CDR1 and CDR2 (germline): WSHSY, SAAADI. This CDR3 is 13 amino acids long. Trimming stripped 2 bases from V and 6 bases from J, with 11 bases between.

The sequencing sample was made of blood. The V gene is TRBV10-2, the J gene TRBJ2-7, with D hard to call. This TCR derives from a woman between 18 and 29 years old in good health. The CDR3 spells CASSEPRPREQYF. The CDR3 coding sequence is TGCGCCAGCAGTGAGCCGAGACCCCGCGAGCAGTACTTC.